This entry is about one T cell receptor (beta chain). Its antigen is undetermined. These data belong to a study of T and B cells in COVID-19 patients. Background on the study: Critical illness requiring mechanical ventilation or extracorporeal membrane oxygenation affected 12 of 20 active-infection patients. Comorbidities linked to unfavorable COVID-19 outcome were present in about 90% of the 20 active-infection patients. Study-wide results and caveats: Highly clonal in active COVID-19, TRB repertoires exceeded healthy-donor diversity and richness at recovery.

Blood genomic DNA input for TRB amplification was about 240-550 ng. Multiplex PCR with BIOMED2 TRB-A/B primer pools amplified TRB rearrangements. In TCRdb, the multiplex PCR reads were re-called with MiXCR into one record per CDR3 protein. The sample has thousands of distinct CDR3 sequences, approximately 30% seen once. This receptor was taken from a human donor who had recovered from COVID-19. The material sequenced was blood.

The CDR3 loop is CASIRNGNTGELFF. CDR3 bases: TGTGCCAGCATCAGAAATGGGAACACCGGGGAGCTGTTTTTT. The V and J genes are TRBV6-2 or TRBV6-3 and TRBJ2-2; no clear D gene. Germline V gives CDR1 MNHEY, CDR2 SVGEGT. The CDR3 runs to 14 residues. Trimming stripped 7 bases from V and 1 base from J, with 10 bases between.